The rows below give T cell receptor beta chains drawn from one sample of a study of T cell repertoires in cytomegalovirus infection. Using its own MiXCR run on the reads, TCRdb lists one record per CDR3 protein. The sample contains about 320,000 distinct CDR3 sequences, over 7.5% of which appear only once. The sequenced sample was PBMCs. The receptors derive from a human donor in good health (CMV status not recorded). Some clones in this sample may be carry-over from other donors' samples. The CDR3 runs from the conserved cysteine through the conserved F or W. Each record gives: CDR3 protein, CDR3 DNA, clone size, D gene, V gene, J gene. D genes are given only for firm matches. Part of the rows lack a size; the others show once, few, many or a class for expanded clones.

CASSVESARTFAPGELFF,TGTGCCAGCAGCGTAGAATCCGCCAGGACATTTGCGCCCGGGGAGCTGTTTTTT,.,.,TRBV9,TRBJ2-2
CASSLGGGGGQETQYF,TGTGCCAGCAGCTTAGGTGGGGGGGGCGGGCAAGAGACCCAGTACTTC,many,.,TRBV11-2,TRBJ2-5
CSARAQGFREQYF,TGCAGTGCTAGGGCACAGGGGTTCCGCGAGCAGTACTTC,.,TRBD1,TRBV20-1,TRBJ2-7
CASKGQFQSSYEQYF,TGTGCCAGCAAAGGACAGTTCCAGAGCTCCTACGAGCAGTACTTC,.,.,TRBV2,TRBJ2-7
CASSFGLARTYEQYF,TGTGCCAGCAGCTTCGGACTAGCGAGGACCTACGAGCAGTACTTC,many,TRBD2,TRBV7-2,TRBJ2-7
CASSLDRTSGYTF,TGTGCCAGCAGCTTGGATCGGACATCTGGCTACACCTTC,few,.,TRBV5-6,TRBJ1-2
CASSLDGPANYGYTF,TGTGCCAGCAGCTTGGACGGGCCCGCTAACTATGGCTACACCTTC,few,.,TRBV5-6,TRBJ1-2
CSARDWNRANEQFF,TGCAGTGCTAGAGATTGGAACAGGGCCAATGAGCAGTTCTTC,.,.,TRBV20-1,TRBJ2-1
CAGLGTSGHEQYF,TGTGCCGGACTCGGGACTAGCGGCCACGAGCAGTACTTC,.,TRBD2,TRBV30,TRBJ2-7
CATRWGLNTEAFF,TGTGCCACCCGGTGGGGCTTGAACACTGAAGCTTTCTTT,.,.,TRBV12-3/TRBV12-4,TRBJ1-1
CASSFNIPYF,TGTGCCAGCAGTTTCAATATCCCGTACTTC,.,.,TRBV12-3/TRBV12-4,TRBJ2-7
CASSTSDRGTYEQYF,TGTGCCAGCAGTACCTCCGACAGGGGAACCTACGAGCAGTACTTC,few,TRBD1,TRBV6-2/TRBV6-3,TRBJ2-7
CASSLRFGTSSPGELFF,TGTGCCAGCAGCTTACGGTTCGGGACTAGCTCTCCCGGGGAGCTGTTTTTT,many,TRBD2,TRBV7-2,TRBJ2-2
CASSFEREGLTDTQYF,TGTGCCAGCAGCTTTGAGCGGGAGGGCCTCACAGATACGCAGTATTTT,many,TRBD2,TRBV7-8,TRBJ2-3
CASSLMVQLFDTPLHF,TGTGCCAGCAGCTTAATGGTACAGCTTTTTGATACACCCCTCCACTTT,many,.,TRBV7-2,TRBJ1-6
CAWSVSQPGTTLYF,TGTGCCTGGAGTGTATCGCAGCCGGGGACCACGTTGTACTTC,few,.,TRBV30,TRBJ2-7
CASSPRQSRETQYF,TGTGCCAGCAGCCCCCGCCAGTCAAGGGAGACCCAGTACTTC,many,.,TRBV7-8,TRBJ2-5
CASSSSGSSNQPQHF,TGTGCCAGCAGTTCCTCCGGGAGTAGCAATCAGCCCCAGCATTTT,.,.,TRBV6-5,TRBJ1-5
CASRGRDNEKLFF,TGTGCCAGCAGGGGAAGGGATAATGAAAAACTGTTTTTT,few,.,TRBV25-1,TRBJ1-4
CASSPRGENTEAFF,TGTGCCAGCAGTCCCAGGGGTGAGAACACTGAAGCTTTCTTT,.,.,TRBV27,TRBJ1-1
CASSLAIRDEQFF,TGTGCCAGCAGCTTAGCGATCCGGGATGAGCAGTTCTTC,many,.,TRBV7-2,TRBJ2-1
CASSLGQGFEKLFF,TGTGCCAGCAGCTTAGGACAGGGGTTCGAAAAACTGTTTTTT,.,TRBD1,TRBV7-6,TRBJ1-4
CASSSKVYNEQFF,TGTGCCAGCAGTTCAAAAGTTTACAATGAGCAGTTCTTC,few,.,TRBV12-3/TRBV12-4,TRBJ2-1
CASSRSITDTQYF,TGTGCCAGCTCACGATCTATCACAGATACGCAGTATTTT,.,.,TRBV18,TRBJ2-3
CASSQRAGPNTEAFF,TGTGCCAGCAGCCAGCGCGCGGGCCCGAACACTGAAGCTTTCTTT,many,.,TRBV12-3/TRBV12-4,TRBJ1-1
CASSQGDSIAETQYF,TGTGCCAGCAGCCAAGGGGACAGCATCGCGGAGACCCAGTACTTC,.,TRBD1,TRBV4-2,TRBJ2-5
CASSLVGVGNYGYTF,TGTGCCAGCAGCTTAGTGGGGGTTGGGAACTATGGCTACACCTTC,many,.,TRBV7-2,TRBJ1-2
CASSQRSGDGQYF,TGTGCCAGCAGCCAAAGGTCGGGGGACGGGCAGTACTTC,few,.,TRBV12-3/TRBV12-4,TRBJ2-7
CASSLRGADTQYF,TGTGCCAGCAGTTTAAGGGGGGCCGATACGCAGTATTTT,.,.,TRBV12-3/TRBV12-4,TRBJ2-3
CASSLRTANSGNTIYF,TGCGCCAGCAGCTTGCGGACGGCGAACTCTGGAAACACCATATATTTT,few,.,TRBV5-1,TRBJ1-3
CASSRLAGGDTQYF,TGTGCCAGCAGCAGATTAGCGGGGGGAGATACGCAGTATTTT,many,TRBD2,TRBV7-6,TRBJ2-3
CASSIGGTTEAFF,TGTGCCAGTAGTATAGGAGGGACCACTGAAGCTTTCTTT,few,.,TRBV19,TRBJ1-1
CASSLKRLASDEQFF,TGTGCCAGCAGCCTTAAGAGACTAGCGTCTGATGAGCAGTTCTTC,.,TRBD2,TRBV7-2,TRBJ2-1
CASSSQGAYSGNTIYF,TGTGCCAGCAGCTCACAGGGGGCTTACTCTGGAAACACCATATATTTT,many,TRBD1,TRBV7-2,TRBJ1-3
CASSPSGRARNEQFF,TGTGCCAGCAGCCCAAGCGGGAGGGCCCGCAATGAGCAGTTCTTC,.,TRBD2,TRBV28,TRBJ2-1
CASSLLLPNYGYTF,TGTGCCAGCAGTTTACTTCTACCTAACTATGGCTACACCTTC,.,.,TRBV28,TRBJ1-2
CASSQDVESNQPQHF,TGCGCCAGCAGCCAAGATGTGGAATCTAATCAGCCCCAGCATTTT,many,.,TRBV4-3,TRBJ1-5
CASSLEALRTEAFF,TGTGCCAGCAGCTTAGAAGCATTGCGAACTGAAGCTTTCTTT,.,.,TRBV7-2,TRBJ1-1
CASSPLLDTYEQYF,TGTGCCAGCAGCCCCCTACTGGATACCTACGAGCAGTACTTC,few,.,TRBV7-4,TRBJ2-7
CASRRQGNEQYF,TGTGCCAGCAGGCGACAGGGGAACGAGCAGTACTTC,.,TRBD1,TRBV13,TRBJ2-7
CASSFGLAGQETQYF,TGTGCCAGCAGCTTCGGACTAGCGGGACAAGAGACCCAGTACTTC,many,TRBD2,TRBV7-2,TRBJ2-5